Below are 21 T cell receptor beta chains sequenced from a single sample in a study of blood T cell repertoires in COVID-19. Sequenced by immunoSEQ multiplex PCR; TCRdb stores in-frame clones only, minus some. This repertoire shows some 260,000 clones, approximately 90% found once; its top ten account for 1.5% to 2%. Material for sequencing was PBMCs or T cells enriched from blood (not recorded which). Every receptor here comes from a woman aged 18-30 years who had recovered from COVID-19.

The V call is TRBV29-1, the J call TRBJ1-2; D is ambiguous. Trimming pared 2 bases from V and 0 bases from J, leaving 10 bases between. Germline lookup yields CDR1 SQVTM and CDR2 ANQGSEA. The CDR3 sequence is 14 residues long. CDR3 sequence: CSVESTEANYGYTF. CDR3 DNA sequence: TGCAGCGTTGAAAGCACTGAAGCTAACTATGGCTACACCTTC.

V and J are TRBV6-2 or TRBV6-3 and TRBJ2-2; no reliable D call. The CDR3 consists of 14 residues. CDR1 MNHEY and CDR2 SVGEGT come from the germline V gene. The V end lost 1 base, the J end lost 4 bases, and 7 bases lay between the germline ends. DNA for the CDR3: TGTGCCAGCAGTTACTACTCACCCACCGGGGAGCTGTTTTTT. This codes for CASSYYSPTGELFF.

Note on this clone: This CDR3 is also generated by other DNA sequences in the sample. The chain is built from TRBV3-1 (or the pseudogene TRBV3-2) and TRBJ1-1, with D possibly TRBD1 on 5 matching bases. The V gene's germline CDR1 is LGHDT and CDR2 YNNKEL (reference sequence). CDR3 size: 13 residues. The ends were cut back, 4 bases at V and 1 base at J, with 7 bases in the middle. The CDR3 DNA follows: TGTGCCAGCAGCCCGGGGGGGAACACTGAAGCTTTCTTT. Translation gives CASSPGGNTEAFF.

This chain links TRBV7-9 with TRBJ2-2; the match to TRBD2 covers 9 bases. The V gene's germline CDR1 is SEHNR and CDR2 FQNEAQ (reference sequence). The CDR3 is made up of 16 amino acids. V shed 4 bases, J shed 1 base, and the junction held 4 bases outside the gene matches. CDR3 region: CASSSLAGVNTGELFF. CDR3 sequence (DNA): TGTGCCAGCAGCTCCTTAGCGGGGGTGAACACCGGGGAGCTGTTTTTT.

The V and J genes are TRBV18 and TRBJ2-1, with TRBD2 matching over 7 bases. Losses at the gene ends were 2 bases for V and 7 bases for J; bases not matched to a gene: 8. Germline-derived CDR1 and CDR2 are KGHSH and LQKENI. The CDR3 covers 15 residues. The CDR3 protein is CASSPGLGGRNEQFF. The CDR3 DNA reads as TGTGCCAGCTCACCAGGACTAGGAGGTAGGAATGAGCAGTTCTTC.

This clone was detected ten times or more. This chain links TRBV4-1 with TRBJ2-1, with 9 bases that match TRBD2. Germline CDR1 reads MGHRA; CDR2 reads YSYEKL. The CDR3 totals 17 residues. The V and J ends lost 0 bases and 6 bases, in that order; junction bases with no gene match: 9. The CDR3 loop is CASSQDWAGLALNEQFF. As DNA, the CDR3 is TGCGCCAGCAGCCAAGATTGGGCGGGACTAGCCCTCAATGAGCAGTTCTTC.

V and J are TRBV5-6 and TRBJ1-1, with a possible D match to TRBD1 (5 bases). The germline V and J ends were trimmed by 2 bases and 0 bases, with 14 bases remaining between them. Germline lookup yields CDR1 SGHDT and CDR2 YYEEEE. The CDR3 contains 16 residues. The CDR3 nucleotides are TGTGCCAGCAGCTTTACCGGGGGAAGCATGAACACTGAAGCTTTCTTT. As protein: CASSFTGGSMNTEAFF.

CDR3 sequence: CASSFSTANHYGYTF. The CDR3 DNA follows: TGTGCCAGCAGCTTTTCGACAGCCAACCACTATGGCTACACCTTC. The chain couples TRBV5-6 to TRBJ1-2, with a tentative D call TRBD1 (5 bases). The CDR3 consists of 15 residues. Germline CDR1 and CDR2: SGHDT and YYEEEE. Trimming cost V 2 bases and J 3 bases, with 14 bases left between them.

The chain joins TRBV18 to TRBJ1-1, with 8 nucleotides matching TRBD1. Trimming at V came to 3 bases and at J to 5 bases, leaving 8 bases not matched to a gene. The CDR3 sequence is 15 residues long. Germline assignment: CDR1 KGHSH and CDR2 LQKENI. CDR3 DNA sequence: TGTGCCAGCTCACCTAGACAGGGGCCGGGAACTGAAGCTTTCTTT. Its protein is CASSPRQGPGTEAFF.

The V gene is TRBV27, the J gene TRBJ2-7; 7 bases line up with TRBD2. CDR3 length: 13 residues. V lost 4 bases to trimming and J lost 2 bases; unmatched junction nucleotides: 2. The germline CDR1 and CDR2 sequences are MNHEY and SMNVEV (reference sequence). The CDR3 protein is CASSSSGPYEQYF. The CDR3 DNA follows: TGTGCCAGCAGTTCTAGCGGACCCTACGAGCAGTACTTC.

This sequence joins TRBV3-1 (or the pseudogene TRBV3-2) and TRBJ1-3, with 7 positions matching TRBD1. Germline lookup yields CDR1 LGHDT and CDR2 YNNKEL (reference sequence). Losses at the gene ends were 8 bases for V and 0 bases for J; bases not matched to a gene: 13. The CDR3 length is 17 residues. In DNA, the CDR3 is TGTGCCAGCTCCAGGGGGGCGGAACGACGCTCTGGAAACACCATATATTTT. This encodes CASSRGAERRSGNTIYF.

This CDR3 reads CASSLEGESNQPQHF. The CDR3 DNA follows: TGTGCCAGCAGCTTAGAAGGGGAAAGCAATCAGCCCCAGCATTTT. The chain couples TRBV7-9 to TRBJ1-5, with TRBD1 as a possible D gene (5 bases). The CDR3 runs 15 residues. Trimming removed 1 base from V and 1 base from J, with 8 bases in between. From germline, CDR1 is SEHNR and CDR2 FQNEAQ (reference sequence).

This chain connects TRBV7-2 to TRBJ1-1; D remains unclear. CDR1 is SGHTA and CDR2 is FQGNSA in the germline V gene. This CDR3 is 13 amino acids long. Trimming took off 5 bases at V and 6 bases at J, with 13 bases between the two ends. The CDR3 loop is CASSIVSPAEAFF. DNA for the CDR3: TGTGCCAGCAGCATCGTGTCCCCAGCTGAAGCTTTCTTT.

The chain recombines TRBV4-3 with TRBJ1-2, with TRBD1 matching 7 bases. CDR1 is LGHNA and CDR2 is YSLEER in the germline V gene. The V gene end was trimmed by 1 base and the J gene end by 7 bases; junction bases not matched to a gene: 9. This CDR3 has 15 residues. The CDR3 sequence: CASSQGRGLVGGYTF. CDR3 sequence (DNA): TGCGCCAGCAGCCAAGGGAGGGGGCTGGTTGGTGGCTACACCTTC.

This clone has a handful of counts. J is TRBJ2-7 and V is TRBV5-1; 8 nucleotides line up with TRBD2. This CDR3 spans 17 amino acids. The trim removed 1 base at V and 0 bases at J, leaving 9 bases unmatched. The germline gives CDR1 SGHRS, CDR2 YFSETQ. The CDR3 region has the DNA TGCGCCAGCAGCTTGACTGGCGGGGGGCCGAGCTCCTACGAGCAGTACTTC. This encodes CASSLTGGGPSSYEQYF.

The genes are TRBV19 and TRBJ1-5, with D perhaps TRBD1 (6 bases). Germline CDR1 reads LNHDA; CDR2 reads SQIVND (reference sequence). The CDR3 runs to 14 residues. Trimming pared 8 bases from V and 5 bases from J, leaving 16 bases between. The CDR3 loop reads CASGDRILDQPQHF. The DNA of the CDR3 is TGTGCCAGTGGTGACAGGATCCTGGATCAGCCCCAGCATTTT. Full variable domain (rest looked up from reference TRBV19 and TRBJ1-5): DGGITQSPKYLFRKEGQNVTLSCEQNLNHDAMYWYRQDPGQGLRLIYYSQIVNDFQKGDIAEGYSVSREKKESFPLTVTSAQKNPTAFYLCASGDRILDQPQHFGDGTRLSIL.

The chain combines TRBV27 with TRBJ1-6, with TRBD1 identical over 8 bases. Germline V gene lookup returns CDR1 MNHEY and CDR2 SMNVEV (reference sequence). V was clipped by 6 bases and J by 7 bases; unmatched bases: 11. The CDR3 is 16 amino acids. CDR3 region: CASSLLQGARNSPLHF. In DNA, the CDR3 is TGTGCCAGCAGCCTCCTCCAGGGGGCTAGGAATTCACCCCTCCACTTT.

The chain combines TRBV4-3 with TRBJ2-2; D might be TRBD2 (6 bases). The CDR3 runs 15 residues. CDR1 and CDR2 (germline): LGHNA, YSLEER. The V and J ends lost 1 base and 5 bases respectively, with 11 bases between them. For the CDR3, the DNA is TGCGCCAGCAGCCAAGGCTTTGGGGGGACCGGGGAGCTGTTTTTT. Translated: CASSQGFGGTGELFF.

The rearrangement joins TRBV5-4 to TRBJ1-2; 7 bases are shared with TRBD1. The ends lost 4 bases at V and 2 bases at J; junction bases unmatched: 5. The germline CDR1 and CDR2 sequences are SGHNT and YYREEE (reference sequence). The CDR3 has 14 amino acids. The CDR3 sequence is CASSPRDRNYGYTF. The CDR3, as DNA: TGTGCCAGCAGCCCACGGGACAGAAACTATGGCTACACCTTC.

The chain recombines TRBV10-3 with TRBJ1-5; D remains ambiguous. Per the germline V gene, CDR1 is ENHRY and CDR2 is SYGVKD. V lost 5 bases and J lost 5, with 10 bases in between. CDR3 length equals 13 residues. DNA of the CDR3: TGTGCCATCAGTCCGGGAGTAGATCAGCCCCAGCATTTT. Protein product: CAISPGVDQPQHF.

V and J are TRBV5-1 and TRBJ1-1, with 7 bases identical to TRBD1. The CDR3 is 15 residues long. The V gene end was trimmed by 2 bases and the J gene end by 3 bases; junction bases not matched to a gene: 7. Per germline, CDR1 SGHRS and CDR2 YFSETQ. The CDR3 loop reads CASSFYDRDDTEAFF. CDR3 sequence (DNA): TGCGCCAGCAGCTTTTATGACAGGGACGACACTGAAGCTTTCTTT.